These 5 T cell receptor beta chains were sequenced from one sample in a study of blood T cells in healthy people across ages. Together with a sample-barcoded 5' primer, a J-beta primer mix was included in a second PCR lasting about 7 to 11 cycles. TCRdb used MiXCR to reprocess the 5' RACE reads, holding one entry per CDR3 protein. The sample has 600,000 or so distinct CDR3 sequences; around 50% are singletons. The specimen sequenced was blood. The receptors were gathered from an older man in good health.

Of note for this clonotype: This may be a read error, as it is one base from a much larger clone. The chain joins TRBV7-9 to TRBJ2-7; D unclear. CDR3 length: 15 residues. Deletions cut 0 bases from V and 2 bases from J, with 11 bases between. CDR1 is SEHNR, CDR2 FQNEAQ, per germline (reference sequence). The chain's CDR3 is CASSLAGPPPYEQYF. CDR3 bases: TGTGCCAGCAGCTTAGCAGGGCCCCCTCCCTACGAGCAGTACTTC.

This clonotype was detected only a few times. The CDR3 spells CASNRGQAMLSEETQYF. DNA for the CDR3: TGTGCCAGCAACAGGGGACAGGCAATGTTATCTGAAGAGACCCAGTACTTC. The chain has TRBV7-2 and TRBJ2-5, with 8 bases identical to TRBD1. The J segment lost 3 bases and the V segment lost 7 bases, leaving 16 bases of the junction unmatched. The CDR3 has 17 residues. The germline V gene has CDR1 SGHTA and CDR2 FQGNSA.

This clonotype was seen more than once but under ten times. The V call is TRBV2, the J call TRBJ2-7; D is unresolved. From germline, CDR1 is SNHLY and CDR2 FYNNEI. Trimming removed 6 bases at V and 2 bases at J, with 17 bases between. The CDR3 extends over 15 amino acids. CDR3 sequence: CASRASGLPPYEQYF. CDR3 nucleotide sequence: TGTGCCAGCAGAGCCTCGGGCCTCCCACCCTACGAGCAGTACTTC.

The rearrangement uses TRBV2 and TRBJ2-7, with D uncertain. The CDR3 has 16 amino acids. In germline, CDR1 is SNHLY, CDR2 FYNNEI. Deletions cut 6 bases from V and 0 bases from J, with 18 bases between. The CDR3 region is CASRVRVRGDSYEQYF. In DNA, the CDR3 is TGTGCCAGCAGAGTTCGGGTGCGTGGGGACTCCTACGAGCAGTACTTC.

The genes are TRBV7-2 and TRBJ2-5; D not certain. The CDR3 is 13 residues long. Germline lookup yields CDR1 SGHTA and CDR2 FQGNSA. V gave up 4 bases and J gave up 11 bases, with 17 bases separating them. The CDR3 loop is CASSSLSGIAQYF. CDR3 nucleotides: TGTGCCAGCAGCTCCCTTTCTGGGATCGCGCAGTACTTC. Full variable domain (missing parts from reference TRBV7-2 and TRBJ2-5): GAGVSQSPSNKVTEKGKDVELRCDPISGHTALYWYRQSLGQGLEFLIYFQGNSAPDKSGLPSDRFSAERTGGSVSTLTIQRTQQEDSAVYLCASSSLSGIAQYFGPGTRLLVL.